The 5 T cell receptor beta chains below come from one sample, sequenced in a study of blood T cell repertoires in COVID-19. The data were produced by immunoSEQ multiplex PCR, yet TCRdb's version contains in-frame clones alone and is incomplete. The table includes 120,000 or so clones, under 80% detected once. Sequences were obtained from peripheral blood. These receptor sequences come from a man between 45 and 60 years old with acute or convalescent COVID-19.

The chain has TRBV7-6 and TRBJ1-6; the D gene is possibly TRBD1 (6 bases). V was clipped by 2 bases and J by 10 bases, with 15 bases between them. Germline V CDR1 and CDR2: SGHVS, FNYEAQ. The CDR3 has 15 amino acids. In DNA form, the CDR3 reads TGTGCCAGCAGCTTATCGGCCAGGGGTGACTCACCCCTCCACTTT. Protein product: CASSLSARGDSPLHF.

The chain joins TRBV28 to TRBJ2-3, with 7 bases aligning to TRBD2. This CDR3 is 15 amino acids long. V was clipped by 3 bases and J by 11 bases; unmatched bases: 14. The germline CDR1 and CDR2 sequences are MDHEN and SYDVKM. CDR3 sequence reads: CASSFRLAVTHRQYF. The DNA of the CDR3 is TGTGCCAGCAGTTTTAGGCTAGCGGTAACCCATAGGCAGTATTTT.

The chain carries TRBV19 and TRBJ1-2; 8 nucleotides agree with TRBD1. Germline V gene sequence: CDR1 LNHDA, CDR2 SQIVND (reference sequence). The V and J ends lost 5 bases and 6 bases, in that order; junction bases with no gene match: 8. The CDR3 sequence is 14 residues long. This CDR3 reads CASSATGQVHGYTF. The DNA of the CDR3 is TGTGCCAGTAGTGCTACGGGACAGGTCCATGGCTACACCTTC.

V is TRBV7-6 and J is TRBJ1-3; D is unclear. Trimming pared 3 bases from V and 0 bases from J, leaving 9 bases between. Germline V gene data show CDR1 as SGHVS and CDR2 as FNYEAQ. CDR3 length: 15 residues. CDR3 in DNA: TGTGCCAGCAGCTTGACACCGAGCTCTGGAAACACCATATATTTT. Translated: CASSLTPSSGNTIYF.

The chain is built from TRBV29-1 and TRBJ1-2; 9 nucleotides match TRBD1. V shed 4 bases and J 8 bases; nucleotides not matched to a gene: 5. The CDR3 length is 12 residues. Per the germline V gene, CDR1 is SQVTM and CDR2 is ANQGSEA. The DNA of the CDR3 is TGCAGCGTTGTTTATGGGACAGGGGGCTACACCTTC. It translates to CSVVYGTGGYTF.